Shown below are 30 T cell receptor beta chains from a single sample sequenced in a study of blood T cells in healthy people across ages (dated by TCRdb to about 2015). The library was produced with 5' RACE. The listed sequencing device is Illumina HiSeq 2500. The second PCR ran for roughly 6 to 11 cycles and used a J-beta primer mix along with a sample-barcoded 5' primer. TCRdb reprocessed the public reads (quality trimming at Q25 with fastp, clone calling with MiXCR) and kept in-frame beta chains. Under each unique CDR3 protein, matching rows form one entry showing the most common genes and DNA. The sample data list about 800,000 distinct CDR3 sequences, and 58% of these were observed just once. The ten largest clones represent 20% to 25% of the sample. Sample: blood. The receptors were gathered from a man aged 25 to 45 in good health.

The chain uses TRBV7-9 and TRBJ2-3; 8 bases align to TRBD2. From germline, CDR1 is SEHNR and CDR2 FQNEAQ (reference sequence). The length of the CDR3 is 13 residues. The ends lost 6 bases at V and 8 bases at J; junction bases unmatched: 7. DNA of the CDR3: TGTGCCAGCAGGGAAACGGGGGGGGGTACGCAGTATTTT. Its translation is CASRETGGGTQYF.

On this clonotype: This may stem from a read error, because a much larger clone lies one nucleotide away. CDR3 loop: CASSRPENEQYF. Written as DNA, the CDR3 is TGTGCCAGCAGCCGGCCGGAGAATGAGCAGTACTTC. The chain employs TRBV3-1 and TRBJ2-5; D not resolved. Germline-derived CDR1 and CDR2 are LGHDT and YNNKEL (reference sequence). V was pared by 4 bases and J by 11 bases, with 14 bases between. This CDR3 contains 12 residues.

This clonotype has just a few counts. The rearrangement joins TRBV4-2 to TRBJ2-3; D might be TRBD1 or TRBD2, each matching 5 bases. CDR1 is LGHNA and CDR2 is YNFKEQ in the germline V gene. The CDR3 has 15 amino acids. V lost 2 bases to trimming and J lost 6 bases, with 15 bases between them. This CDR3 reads CASSQPGPRGDTQYF. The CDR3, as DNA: TGTGCCAGCAGCCAACCGGGACCTCGAGGGGATACGCAGTATTTT.

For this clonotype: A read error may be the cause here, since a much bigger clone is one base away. The CDR3 spells CASNQAGRELNTGELFF. The CDR3 DNA reads as TGTGCCAGCAACCAAGCGGGTCGAGAACTGAACACCGGGGAGCTGTTTTTT. The chain uses TRBV4-2 and TRBJ2-2; a possible D gene is TRBD2 (6 bases). CDR1 is LGHNA, CDR2 YNFKEQ, per germline. This CDR3 spans 17 amino acids.

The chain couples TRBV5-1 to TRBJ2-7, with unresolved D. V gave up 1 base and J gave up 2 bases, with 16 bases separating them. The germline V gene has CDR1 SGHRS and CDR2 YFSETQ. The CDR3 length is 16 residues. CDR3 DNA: TGCGCCAGCAGCTTGTCAGCGAACTATCCAACCTACGAGCAGTACTTC. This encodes CASSLSANYPTYEQYF.

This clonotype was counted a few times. CDR3 sequence (DNA): TGTGCCAGCAGTCAGGGGGGGGCGTCCTACGAGCAGTACTTC. Amino acid sequence: CASSQGGASYEQYF. The gene calls are TRBV7-9 and TRBJ2-7; D may correspond to TRBD1 or TRBD2 (7 bases each). Between the trimmed V and J ends, which lost 6 bases and 1 base, there was a span of 13 bases. Germline CDR1 reads SEHNR; CDR2 reads FQNEAQ (reference sequence). There are 14 residues in the CDR3.

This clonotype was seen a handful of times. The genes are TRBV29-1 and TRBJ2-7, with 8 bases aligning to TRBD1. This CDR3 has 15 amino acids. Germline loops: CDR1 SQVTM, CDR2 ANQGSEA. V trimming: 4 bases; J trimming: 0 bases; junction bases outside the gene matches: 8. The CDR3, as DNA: TGCAGCGTTGCCGAGGACAGGGACAACTCCTACGAGCAGTACTTC. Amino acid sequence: CSVAEDRDNSYEQYF.

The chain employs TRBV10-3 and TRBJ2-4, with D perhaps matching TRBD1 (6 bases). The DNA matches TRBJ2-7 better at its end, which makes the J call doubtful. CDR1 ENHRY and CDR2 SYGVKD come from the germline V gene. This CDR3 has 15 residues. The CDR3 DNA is TGTGCCATCAGTGATCTGACAGGACCAACCTACGAGCAGTACTTC. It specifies CAISDLTGPTYEQYF.

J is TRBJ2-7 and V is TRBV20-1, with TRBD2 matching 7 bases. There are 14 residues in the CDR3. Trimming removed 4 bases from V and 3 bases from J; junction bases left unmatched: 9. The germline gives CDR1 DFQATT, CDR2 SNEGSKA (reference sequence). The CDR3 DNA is TGCAGTGCTATCACCAGCGGGGCCGGCTACGAGCAGTACTTC. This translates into CSAITSGAGYEQYF.

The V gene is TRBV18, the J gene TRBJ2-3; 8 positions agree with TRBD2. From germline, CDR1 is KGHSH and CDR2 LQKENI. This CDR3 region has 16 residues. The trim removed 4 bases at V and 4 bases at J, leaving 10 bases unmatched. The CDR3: CASSRASGRGADTQYF. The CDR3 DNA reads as TGTGCCAGCTCACGGGCCAGCGGGAGAGGCGCAGATACGCAGTATTTT.

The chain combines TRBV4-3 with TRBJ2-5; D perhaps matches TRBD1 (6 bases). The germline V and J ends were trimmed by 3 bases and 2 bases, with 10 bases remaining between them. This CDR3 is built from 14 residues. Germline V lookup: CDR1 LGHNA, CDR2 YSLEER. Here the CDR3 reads CASSQDSKQETQYF. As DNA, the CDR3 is TGCGCCAGCAGCCAGGACAGTAAACAAGAGACCCAGTACTTC.

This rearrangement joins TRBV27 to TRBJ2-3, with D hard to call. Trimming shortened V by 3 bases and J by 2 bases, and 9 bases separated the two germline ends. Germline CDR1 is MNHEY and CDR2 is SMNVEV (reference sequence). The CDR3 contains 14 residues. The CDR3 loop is CASSFKLDTDTQYF. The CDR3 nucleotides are TGTGCCAGCAGTTTCAAATTGGACACAGATACGCAGTATTTT.

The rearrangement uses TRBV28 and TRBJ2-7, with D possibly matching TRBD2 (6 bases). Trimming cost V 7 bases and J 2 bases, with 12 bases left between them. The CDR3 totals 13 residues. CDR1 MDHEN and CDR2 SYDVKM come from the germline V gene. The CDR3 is CASIPRGTYEQYF. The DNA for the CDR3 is TGTGCCAGCATCCCCCGGGGGACCTACGAGCAGTACTTC.

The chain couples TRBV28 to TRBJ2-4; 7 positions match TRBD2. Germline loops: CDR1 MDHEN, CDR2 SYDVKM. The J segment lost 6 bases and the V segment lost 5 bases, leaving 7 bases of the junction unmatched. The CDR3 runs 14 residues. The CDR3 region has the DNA TGTGCCAGCAGTGGGGCGGGAGCGTTAAACATTCAGTACTTC. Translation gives CASSGAGALNIQYF.

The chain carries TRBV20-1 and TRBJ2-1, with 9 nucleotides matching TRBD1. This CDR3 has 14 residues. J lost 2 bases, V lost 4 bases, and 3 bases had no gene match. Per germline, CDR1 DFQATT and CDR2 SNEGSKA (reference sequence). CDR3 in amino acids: CSATTGGTYNEQFF. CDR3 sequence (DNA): TGCAGTGCTACAACAGGGGGCACCTACAATGAGCAGTTCTTC.

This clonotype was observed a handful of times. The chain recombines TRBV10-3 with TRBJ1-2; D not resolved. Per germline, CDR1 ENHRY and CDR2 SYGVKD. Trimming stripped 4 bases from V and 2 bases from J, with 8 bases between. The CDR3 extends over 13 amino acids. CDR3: CAISAEGNYGYTF. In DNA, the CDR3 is TGTGCCATCAGTGCGGAAGGGAACTATGGCTACACCTTC.

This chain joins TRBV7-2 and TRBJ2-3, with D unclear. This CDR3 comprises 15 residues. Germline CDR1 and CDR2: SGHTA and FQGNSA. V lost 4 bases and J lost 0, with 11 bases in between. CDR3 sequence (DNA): TGTGCCAGCAGCTCCCGGTTGGAGAGCACAGATACGCAGTATTTT. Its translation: CASSSRLESTDTQYF.

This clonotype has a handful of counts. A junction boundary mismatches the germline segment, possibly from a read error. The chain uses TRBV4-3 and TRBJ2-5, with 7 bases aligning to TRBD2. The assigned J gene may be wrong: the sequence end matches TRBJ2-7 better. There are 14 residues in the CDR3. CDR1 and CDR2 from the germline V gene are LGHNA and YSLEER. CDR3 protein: CPSSQAAGVYEQYF. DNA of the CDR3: TGCCCCAGCAGCCAAGCGGCGGGAGTCTACGAGCAGTACTTC.

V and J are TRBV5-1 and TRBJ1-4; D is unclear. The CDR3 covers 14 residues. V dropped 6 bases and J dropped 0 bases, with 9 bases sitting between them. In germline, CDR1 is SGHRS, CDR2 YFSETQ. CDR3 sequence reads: CASTEGATNEKLFF. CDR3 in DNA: TGCGCCAGCACGGAGGGAGCAACTAATGAAAAACTGTTTTTT.

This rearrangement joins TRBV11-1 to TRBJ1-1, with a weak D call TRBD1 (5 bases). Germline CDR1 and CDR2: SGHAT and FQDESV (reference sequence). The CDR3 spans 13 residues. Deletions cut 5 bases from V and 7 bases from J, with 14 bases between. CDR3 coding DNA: TGTGCCAGCAGCGTAGACCGAGGGGATGAAGCTTTCTTT. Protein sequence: CASSVDRGDEAFF.

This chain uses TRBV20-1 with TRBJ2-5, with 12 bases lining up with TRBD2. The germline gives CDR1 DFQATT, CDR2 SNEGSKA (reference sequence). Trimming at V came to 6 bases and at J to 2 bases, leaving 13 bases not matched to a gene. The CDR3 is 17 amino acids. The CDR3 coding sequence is TGCAGTGCGGTCGGACAGACTAGCGGGGGACCTCAAGAGACCCAGTACTTC. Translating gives CSAVGQTSGGPQETQYF.

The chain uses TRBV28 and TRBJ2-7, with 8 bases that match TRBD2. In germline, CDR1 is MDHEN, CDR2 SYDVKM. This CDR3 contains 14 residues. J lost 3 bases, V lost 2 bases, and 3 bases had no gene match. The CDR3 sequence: CASSLLAGLYEQYF. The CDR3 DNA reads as TGTGCCAGCAGTTTACTAGCGGGCCTCTACGAGCAGTACTTC.

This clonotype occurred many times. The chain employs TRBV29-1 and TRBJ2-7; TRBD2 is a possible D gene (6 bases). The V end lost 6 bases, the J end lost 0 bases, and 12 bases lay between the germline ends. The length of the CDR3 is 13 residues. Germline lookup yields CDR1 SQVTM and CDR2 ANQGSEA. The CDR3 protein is CSVAAGLSYEQYF. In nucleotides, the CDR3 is TGCAGCGTCGCCGCGGGACTCTCCTACGAGCAGTACTTC.

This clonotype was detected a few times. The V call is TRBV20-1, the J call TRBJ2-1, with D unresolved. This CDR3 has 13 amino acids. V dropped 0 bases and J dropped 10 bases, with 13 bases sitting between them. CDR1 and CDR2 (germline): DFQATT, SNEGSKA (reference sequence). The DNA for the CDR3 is TGCAGTGCTAGAGATTTTGGCAGCAAGGAGCAGTTCTTC. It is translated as CSARDFGSKEQFF.

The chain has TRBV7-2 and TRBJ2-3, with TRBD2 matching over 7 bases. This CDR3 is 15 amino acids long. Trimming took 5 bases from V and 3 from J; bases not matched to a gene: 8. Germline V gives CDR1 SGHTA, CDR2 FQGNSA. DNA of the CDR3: TGTGCCAGCAGCCCGGGGGGTAGCGGGACAGATACGCAGTATTTT. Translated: CASSPGGSGTDTQYF.

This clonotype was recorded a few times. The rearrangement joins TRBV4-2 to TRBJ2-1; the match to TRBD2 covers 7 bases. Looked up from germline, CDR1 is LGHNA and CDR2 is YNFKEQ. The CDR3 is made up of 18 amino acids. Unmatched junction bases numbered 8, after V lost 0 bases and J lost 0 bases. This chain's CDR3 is CASSQDPGRDYSYNEQFF. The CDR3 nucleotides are TGTGCCAGCAGCCAAGATCCTGGAAGGGACTACTCCTACAATGAGCAGTTCTTC.

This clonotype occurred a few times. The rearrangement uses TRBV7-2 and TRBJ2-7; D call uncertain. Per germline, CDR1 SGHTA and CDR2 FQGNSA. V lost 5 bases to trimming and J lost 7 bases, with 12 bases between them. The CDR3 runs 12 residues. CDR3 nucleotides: TGTGCCAGCAGCCGCAACCCACAGGAGCAGTACTTC. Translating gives CASSRNPQEQYF.

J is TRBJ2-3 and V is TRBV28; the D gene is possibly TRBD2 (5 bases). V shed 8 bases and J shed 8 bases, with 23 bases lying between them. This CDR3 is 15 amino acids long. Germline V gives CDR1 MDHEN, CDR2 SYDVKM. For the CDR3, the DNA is TGTGCCAGCCTTGCACCGGGCCACACCGGAGGTACGCAGTATTTT. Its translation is CASLAPGHTGGTQYF.

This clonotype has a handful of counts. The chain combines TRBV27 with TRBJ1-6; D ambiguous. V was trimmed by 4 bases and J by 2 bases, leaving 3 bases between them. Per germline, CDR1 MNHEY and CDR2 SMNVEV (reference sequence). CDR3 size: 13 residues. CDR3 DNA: TGTGCCAGCAGTTCAACCTATAATTCACCCCTCCACTTT. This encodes CASSSTYNSPLHF.

This CDR3 reads CASSQDWDRGPYNEQFF. The CDR3 nucleotides are TGTGCCAGCAGCCAAGATTGGGACAGGGGACCCTACAATGAGCAGTTCTTC. The chain combines TRBV3-1 with TRBJ2-1, with 10 bases fitting TRBD1. This CDR3 has 17 amino acids. J was trimmed by 2 bases and V by 0 bases; bases with no gene match: 4. Germline assignment: CDR1 LGHDT and CDR2 YNNKEL (reference sequence).